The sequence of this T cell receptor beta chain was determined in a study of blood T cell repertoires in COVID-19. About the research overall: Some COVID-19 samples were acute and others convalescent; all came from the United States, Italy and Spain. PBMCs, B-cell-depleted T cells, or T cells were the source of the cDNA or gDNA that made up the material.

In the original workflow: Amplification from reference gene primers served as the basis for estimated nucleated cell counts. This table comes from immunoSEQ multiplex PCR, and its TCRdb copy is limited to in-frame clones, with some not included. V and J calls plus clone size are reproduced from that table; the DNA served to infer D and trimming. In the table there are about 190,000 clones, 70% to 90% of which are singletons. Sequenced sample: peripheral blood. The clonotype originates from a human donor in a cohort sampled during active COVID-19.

DNA of the CDR3: TGTGCCAGCAGCCCCCAGGGACAGGGAGGGACAGATACGCAGTATTTT. It specifies CASSPQGQGGTDTQYF. The J gene is TRBJ2-3, the V gene TRBV9; 9 nucleotides line up with TRBD1. This CDR3 has 16 residues. V lost 4 bases, J lost 3 bases, and 9 bases stayed unmatched. Per the germline V gene, CDR1 is SGDLS and CDR2 is YYNGEE.